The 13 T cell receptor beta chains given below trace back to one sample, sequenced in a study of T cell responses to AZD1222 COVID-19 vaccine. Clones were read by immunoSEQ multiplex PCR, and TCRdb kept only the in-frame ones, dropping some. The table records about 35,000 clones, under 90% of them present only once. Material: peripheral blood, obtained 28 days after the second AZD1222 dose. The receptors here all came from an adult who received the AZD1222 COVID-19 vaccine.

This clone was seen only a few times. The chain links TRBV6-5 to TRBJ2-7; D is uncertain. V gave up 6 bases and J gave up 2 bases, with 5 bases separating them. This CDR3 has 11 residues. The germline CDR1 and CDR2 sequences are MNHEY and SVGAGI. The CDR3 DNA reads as TGTGCCAGCAGGACCACCTACGAGCAGTACTTC. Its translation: CASRTTYEQYF.

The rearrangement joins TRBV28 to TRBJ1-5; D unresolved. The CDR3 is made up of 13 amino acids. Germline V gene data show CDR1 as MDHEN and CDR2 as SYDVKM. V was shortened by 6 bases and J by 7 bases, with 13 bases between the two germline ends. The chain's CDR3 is CASRTLDTQPQHF. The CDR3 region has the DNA TGTGCCAGCAGGACTCTAGATACGCAGCCCCAGCATTTT.

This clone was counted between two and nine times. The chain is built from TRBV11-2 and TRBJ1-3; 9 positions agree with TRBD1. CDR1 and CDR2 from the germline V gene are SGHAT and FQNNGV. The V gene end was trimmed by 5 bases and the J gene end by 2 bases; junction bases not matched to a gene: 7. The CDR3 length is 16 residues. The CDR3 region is CASSIYRGQAGNTIYF. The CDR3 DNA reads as TGTGCCAGCAGCATTTACAGGGGGCAGGCTGGAAACACCATATATTTT. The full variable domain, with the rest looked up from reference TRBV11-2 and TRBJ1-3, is EAGVAQSPRYKIIEKRQSVAFWCNPISGHATLYWYQQILGQGPKLLIQFQNNGVVDDSQLPKDRFSAERLKGVDSTLKIQPAKLEDSAVYLCASSIYRGQAGNTIYFGEGSWLTVV.

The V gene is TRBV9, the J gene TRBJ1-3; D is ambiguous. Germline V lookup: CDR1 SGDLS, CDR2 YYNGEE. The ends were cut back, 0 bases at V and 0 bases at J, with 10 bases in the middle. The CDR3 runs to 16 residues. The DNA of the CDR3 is TGTGCCAGCAGCGTAGAGATCTCAAGCTCTGGAAACACCATATATTTT. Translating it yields CASSVEISSSGNTIYF.

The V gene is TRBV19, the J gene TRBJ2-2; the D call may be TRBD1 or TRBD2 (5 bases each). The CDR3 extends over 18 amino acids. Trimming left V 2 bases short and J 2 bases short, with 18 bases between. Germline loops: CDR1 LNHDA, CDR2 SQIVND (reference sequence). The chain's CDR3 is CASSISGRALSNTGELFF. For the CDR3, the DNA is TGTGCCAGTAGTATAAGCGGCAGGGCGTTGTCTAACACCGGGGAGCTGTTTTTT.

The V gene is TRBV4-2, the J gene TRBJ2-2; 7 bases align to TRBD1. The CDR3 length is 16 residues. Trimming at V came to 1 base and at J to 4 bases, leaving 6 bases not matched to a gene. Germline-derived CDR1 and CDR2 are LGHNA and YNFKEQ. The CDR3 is CASSQGRQGGTGELFF. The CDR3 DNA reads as TGTGCCAGCAGCCAAGGGAGACAGGGCGGCACCGGGGAGCTGTTTTTT.

Here the CDR3 reads CASSLRGNAYNEQFF. The DNA of the CDR3 is TGTGCCAGCAGTTTAAGGGGGAATGCCTACAATGAGCAGTTCTTC. The rearrangement joins TRBV27 to TRBJ2-1; a weak D match, TRBD1 (6 bases). The CDR3 is 15 residues long. Germline V gene data show CDR1 as MNHEY and CDR2 as SMNVEV (reference sequence). Trimming took 2 bases from V and 2 from J, leaving 10 bases between them.

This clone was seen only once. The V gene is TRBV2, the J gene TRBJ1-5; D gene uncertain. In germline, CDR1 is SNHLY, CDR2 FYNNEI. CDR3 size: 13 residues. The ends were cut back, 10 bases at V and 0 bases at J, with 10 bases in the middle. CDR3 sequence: CAIHDYSNQPQHF. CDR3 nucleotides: TGTGCCATCCACGACTATAGCAATCAGCCCCAGCATTTT.

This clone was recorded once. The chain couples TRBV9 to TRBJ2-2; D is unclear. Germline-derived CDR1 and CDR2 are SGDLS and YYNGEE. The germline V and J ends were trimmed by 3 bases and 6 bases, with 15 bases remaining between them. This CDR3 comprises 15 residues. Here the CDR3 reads CASSEALTTAGELFF. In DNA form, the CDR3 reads TGTGCCAGCAGCGAGGCTCTCACTACGGCCGGGGAGCTGTTTTTT.

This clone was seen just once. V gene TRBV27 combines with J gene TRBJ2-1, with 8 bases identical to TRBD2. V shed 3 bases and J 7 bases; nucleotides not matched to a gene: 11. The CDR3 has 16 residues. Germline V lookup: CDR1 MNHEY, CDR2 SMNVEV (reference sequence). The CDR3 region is CASSFQGLAGPNEQFF. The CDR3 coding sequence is TGTGCCAGCAGTTTCCAAGGACTAGCCGGCCCTAATGAGCAGTTCTTC.

This chain's CDR3 is CASSGSTGSSEQYF. The DNA of the CDR3 is TGTGCCAGCAGCGGGAGCACAGGTTCGAGCGAGCAGTACTTC. The chain recombines TRBV11-3 with TRBJ2-7; tentatively, D is TRBD1 or TRBD2 (5 bases each). The CDR3 spans 14 residues. Deletions cut 5 bases from V and 6 bases from J, with 17 bases between. Germline loops: CDR1 SGHNT, CDR2 YENEEA.

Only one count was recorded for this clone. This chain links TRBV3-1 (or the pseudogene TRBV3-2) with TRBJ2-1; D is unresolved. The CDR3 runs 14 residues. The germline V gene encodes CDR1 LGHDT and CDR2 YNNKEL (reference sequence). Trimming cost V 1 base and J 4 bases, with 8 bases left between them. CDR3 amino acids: CASSQADAYNEQFF. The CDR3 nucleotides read TGTGCCAGCAGCCAAGCGGACGCGTACAATGAGCAGTTCTTC.

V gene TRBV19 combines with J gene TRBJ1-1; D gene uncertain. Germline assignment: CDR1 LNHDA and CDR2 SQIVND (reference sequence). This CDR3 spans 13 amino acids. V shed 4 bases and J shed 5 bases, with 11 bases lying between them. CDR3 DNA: TGTGCCAGTAGTAGTTTAAAACGTACTGAAGCTTTCTTT. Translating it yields CASSSLKRTEAFF. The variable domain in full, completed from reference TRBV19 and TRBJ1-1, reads DGGITQSPKYLFRKEGQNVTLSCEQNLNHDAMYWYRQDPGQGLRLIYYSQIVNDFQKGDIAEGYSVSREKKESFPLTVTSAQKNPTAFYLCASSSLKRTEAFFGQGTRLTVV.